This TCR beta chain was sequenced in a study of blood T cell repertoires in COVID-19 (dated by TCRdb to 2019 to 2021). With respect to the entire study: Collaborator samples came from the United States, Italy and Spain and covered acute and convalescent phases of COVID-19. The prospective study material was composed of cDNA or gDNA derived from T cells, B-cell-depleted T cells, or PBMCs. The dataset comprised deeply sampled blood TCRbeta repertoires from subjects exposed to, actively infected with, or recovered from COVID-19. The repertoires were released in a freely available public database meant as a resource for research on the immune response to SARS-CoV-2. Samples came from the ongoing ImmuneRACE study (first 160 participants) plus 1,254 subjects from 6 global collaborators. A de-identified subject ID, COVID-19 status, age in years and sex were almost always included in the sample metadata. Where available, HLA class I and class II types were taken from metadata supplied by the sample provider and were not determined by assay-based typing. The paper's findings and limits, for the study overall: The amount of clinical and demographic metadata varied by source and participant and was provided uncurated.

Deletion took 6 bases off V and 2 bases off J, with a span of 5 bases between the germline ends. The cysteine opens and the phenylalanine closes a CDR3 of 13 amino acids. Only the CDR3 portion is preserved as DNA: 39 bases, with reading frame beginning at the first base. TCRbeta CDR3 regions were amplified from genomic DNA by means of the immunoSEQ Assay, a bias-controlled multiplex PCR. In the paper's pipeline: The number of nucleated cells in each sample was estimated from the amplification of reference gene primers within the assay. To quantify the absolute abundance of each unique TCRbeta CDR3 rearrangement, sequence reads were collapsed and filtered. For each sample, productive Simpson clonality was calculated by taking the square root of Simpson's diversity index across productive rearrangements. Drawn from immuneACCESS, this table holds only the in-frame rearrangements with V and J called that TCRdb kept. Clones are partly lost; checked studies trace under half to an unresolved V gene and leave the rest unexplained. The V and J calls and clone size were taken over from that table, and D and trimming were inferred from the DNA. This sample lists about 200,000 clones; about 85% were detected once. Roughly a sixth of the sample is in the top ten clones.

Comment on this clone: Its antigen is not yet known. No base qualities exist here, and no much larger clone lies one base off it.

Participants in the prospective study were aged roughly 18 to 100 years, lived in 20 to 30 United States geographic areas, and enrolled through a virtual design. In the prospective study, participants were assigned to cohorts based on the clinical history participants reported in a screening survey and a study questionnaire. Recovered participants in ImmuneRACE Cohort 3 were defined by two consecutive negative NP/OP PCR tests, clearance by a healthcare professional, or resolution of symptoms. Mobile phlebotomists in the prospective study collected whole blood, serum and a nasopharyngeal or oropharyngeal swab from every participant. Over a roughly 2-month period, participants in the prospective study had the option of providing additional blood draws and questionnaires. Before DNA extraction, blood samples from the prospective study were shipped at room temperature or frozen.

The chain links TRBV12-3 or TRBV12-4 with TRBJ2-6; the D gene is perhaps TRBD1, on 5 matching bases. Input material: PBMCs or T cells enriched from blood (not recorded which). This clonotype was sampled from a man aged 40-49 years who had recovered from COVID-19. The CDR3 reads CASSRAGANVLTF. DNA sequence: TGTGCCAGCAGCAGGGCTGGGGCCAACGTCCTGACTTTC.